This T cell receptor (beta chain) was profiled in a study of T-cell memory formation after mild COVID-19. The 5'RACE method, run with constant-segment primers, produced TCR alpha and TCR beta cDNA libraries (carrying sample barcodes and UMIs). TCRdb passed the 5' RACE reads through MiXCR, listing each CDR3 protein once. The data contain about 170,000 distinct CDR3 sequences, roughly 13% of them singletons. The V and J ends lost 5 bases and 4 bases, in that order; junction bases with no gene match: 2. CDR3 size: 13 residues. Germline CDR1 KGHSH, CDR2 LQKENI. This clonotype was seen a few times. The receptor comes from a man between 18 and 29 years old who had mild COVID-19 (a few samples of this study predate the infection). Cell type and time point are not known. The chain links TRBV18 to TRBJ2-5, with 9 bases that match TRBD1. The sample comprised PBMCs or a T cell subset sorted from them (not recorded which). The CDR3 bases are TGTGCCAGCTCAACAGGGGGCAGAGAGACCCAGTACTTC. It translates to CASSTGGRETQYF.